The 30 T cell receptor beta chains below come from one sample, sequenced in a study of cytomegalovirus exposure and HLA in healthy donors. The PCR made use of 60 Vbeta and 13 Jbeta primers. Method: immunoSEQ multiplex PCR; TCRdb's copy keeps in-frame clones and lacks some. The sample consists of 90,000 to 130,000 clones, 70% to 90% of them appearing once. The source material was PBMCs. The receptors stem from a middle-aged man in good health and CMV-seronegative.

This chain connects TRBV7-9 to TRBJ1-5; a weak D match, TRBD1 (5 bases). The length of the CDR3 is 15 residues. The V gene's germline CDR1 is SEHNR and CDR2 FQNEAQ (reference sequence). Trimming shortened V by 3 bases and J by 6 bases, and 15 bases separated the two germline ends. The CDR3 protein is CASSFALLGGQPQHF. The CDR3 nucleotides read TGTGCCAGCAGCTTTGCCCTTTTGGGGGGTCAGCCCCAGCATTTT.

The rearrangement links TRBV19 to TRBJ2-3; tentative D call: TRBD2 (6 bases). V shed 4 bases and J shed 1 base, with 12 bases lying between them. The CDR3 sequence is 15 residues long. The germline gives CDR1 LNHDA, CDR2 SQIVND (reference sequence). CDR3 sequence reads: CASSKGASGTDTQYF. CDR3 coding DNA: TGTGCCAGTAGTAAAGGGGCTAGCGGCACAGATACGCAGTATTTT. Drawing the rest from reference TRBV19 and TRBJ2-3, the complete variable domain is DGGITQSPKYLFRKEGQNVTLSCEQNLNHDAMYWYRQDPGQGLRLIYYSQIVNDFQKGDIAEGYSVSREKKESFPLTVTSAQKNPTAFYLCASSKGASGTDTQYFGPGTRLTVL.

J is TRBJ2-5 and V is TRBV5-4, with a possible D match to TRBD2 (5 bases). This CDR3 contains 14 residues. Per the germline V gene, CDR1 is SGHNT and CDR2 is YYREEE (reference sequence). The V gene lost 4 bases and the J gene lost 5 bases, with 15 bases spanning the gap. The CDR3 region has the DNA TGTGCCAGCAGCGAGGACCCTAGAGGGGAGACCCAGTACTTC. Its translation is CASSEDPRGETQYF. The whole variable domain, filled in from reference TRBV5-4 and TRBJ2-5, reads ETGVTQSPTHLIKTRGQQVTLRCSSQSGHNTVSWYQQALGQGPQFIFQYYREEENGRGNFPPRFSGLQFPNYSSELNVNALELDDSALYLCASSEDPRGETQYFGPGTRLLVL.

CDR3 region: CASSPGDLRTEAFF. In DNA form, the CDR3 reads TGTGCCAGCAGCCCAGGGGACCTACGCACTGAAGCTTTCTTT. The chain recombines TRBV5-4 with TRBJ1-1; D is perhaps TRBD1 (6 bases). Germline CDR1 reads SGHNT; CDR2 reads YYREEE (reference sequence). The CDR3 loop spans 14 amino acids. Trimming removed 4 bases from V and 4 bases from J, with 14 bases in between.

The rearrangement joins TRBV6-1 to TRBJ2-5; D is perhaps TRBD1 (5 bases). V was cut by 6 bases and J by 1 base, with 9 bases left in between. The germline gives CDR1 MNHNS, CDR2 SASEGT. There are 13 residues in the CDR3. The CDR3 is CASSTGLQETQYF. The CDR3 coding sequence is TGTGCCAGCAGCACAGGCCTCCAAGAGACCCAGTACTTC.

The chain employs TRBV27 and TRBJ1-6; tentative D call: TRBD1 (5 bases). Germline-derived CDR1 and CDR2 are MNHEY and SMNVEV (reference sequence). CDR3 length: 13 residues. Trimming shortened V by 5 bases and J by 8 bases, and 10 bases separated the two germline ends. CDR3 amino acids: CASSPNRYSPLHF. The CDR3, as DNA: TGTGCCAGCAGTCCCAACAGGTATTCACCCCTCCACTTT.

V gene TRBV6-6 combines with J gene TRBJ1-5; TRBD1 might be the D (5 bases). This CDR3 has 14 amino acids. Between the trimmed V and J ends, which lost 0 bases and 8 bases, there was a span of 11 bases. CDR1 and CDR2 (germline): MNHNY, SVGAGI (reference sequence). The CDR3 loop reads CASSYSGDLKPQHF. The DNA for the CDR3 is TGTGCCAGCAGTTACTCTGGGGACTTGAAGCCCCAGCATTTT.

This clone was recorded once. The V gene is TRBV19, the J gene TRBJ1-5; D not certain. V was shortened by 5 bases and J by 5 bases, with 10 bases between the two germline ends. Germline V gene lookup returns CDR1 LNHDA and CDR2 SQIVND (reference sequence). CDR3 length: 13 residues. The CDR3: CASSFMADQPQHF. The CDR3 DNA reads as TGTGCCAGTAGTTTCATGGCCGATCAGCCCCAGCATTTT.

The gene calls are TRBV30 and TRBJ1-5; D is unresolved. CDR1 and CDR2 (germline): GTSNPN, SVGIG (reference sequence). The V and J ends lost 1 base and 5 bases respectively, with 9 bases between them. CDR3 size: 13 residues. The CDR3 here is CAWSEALDQPQHF. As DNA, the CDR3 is TGTGCCTGGAGTGAGGCCCTAGATCAGCCCCAGCATTTT.

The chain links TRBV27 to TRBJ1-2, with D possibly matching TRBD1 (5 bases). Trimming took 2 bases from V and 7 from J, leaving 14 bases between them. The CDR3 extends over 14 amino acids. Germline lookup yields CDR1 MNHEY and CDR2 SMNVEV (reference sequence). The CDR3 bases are TGTGCCAGCAGTTTACTACTGGGGCTCGGTGGCTACACCTTC. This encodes CASSLLLGLGGYTF.

The CDR3 sequence is CASSGDLSYNEQFF. The CDR3 DNA follows: TGTGCCAGCAGTGGGGACTTATCCTACAATGAGCAGTTCTTC. This chain links TRBV6-1 with TRBJ2-1, with D possibly being TRBD2 (6 bases). Trimming cost V 4 bases and J 1 base, with 8 bases left between them. There are 14 residues in the CDR3. Germline assignment: CDR1 MNHNS and CDR2 SASEGT.

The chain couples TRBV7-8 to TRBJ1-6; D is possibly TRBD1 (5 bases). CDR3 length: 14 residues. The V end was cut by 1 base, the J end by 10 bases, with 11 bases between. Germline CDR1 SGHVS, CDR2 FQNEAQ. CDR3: CASSLVSGESPLHF. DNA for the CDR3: TGTGCCAGCAGCTTAGTTTCGGGGGAATCACCCCTCCACTTT.

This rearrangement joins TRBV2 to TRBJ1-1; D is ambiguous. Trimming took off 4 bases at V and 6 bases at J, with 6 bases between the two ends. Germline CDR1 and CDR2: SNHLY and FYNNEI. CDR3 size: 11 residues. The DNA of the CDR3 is TGTGCCAGCAGTGTGCGGGCTGAAGCTTTCTTT. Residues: CASSVRAEAFF.

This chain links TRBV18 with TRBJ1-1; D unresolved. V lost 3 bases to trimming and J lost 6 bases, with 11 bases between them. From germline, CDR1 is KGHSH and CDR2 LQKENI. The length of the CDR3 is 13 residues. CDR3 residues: CASSPELVAEAFF. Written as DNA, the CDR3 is TGTGCCAGCTCACCGGAACTAGTTGCTGAAGCTTTCTTT.

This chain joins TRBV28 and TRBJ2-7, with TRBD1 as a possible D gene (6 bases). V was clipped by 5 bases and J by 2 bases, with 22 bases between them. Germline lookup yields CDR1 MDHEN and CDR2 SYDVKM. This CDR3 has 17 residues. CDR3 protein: CASSHFTLRDNPYEQYF. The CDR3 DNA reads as TGTGCCAGCAGTCATTTTACTCTCCGGGACAACCCCTACGAGCAGTACTTC.

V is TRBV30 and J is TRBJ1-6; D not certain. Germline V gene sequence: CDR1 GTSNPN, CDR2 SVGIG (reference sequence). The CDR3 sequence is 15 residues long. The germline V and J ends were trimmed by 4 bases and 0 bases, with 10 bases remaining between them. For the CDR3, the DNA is TGTGCCTGGATGAACGGGGTCTCCTATAATTCACCCCTCCACTTT. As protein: CAWMNGVSYNSPLHF.

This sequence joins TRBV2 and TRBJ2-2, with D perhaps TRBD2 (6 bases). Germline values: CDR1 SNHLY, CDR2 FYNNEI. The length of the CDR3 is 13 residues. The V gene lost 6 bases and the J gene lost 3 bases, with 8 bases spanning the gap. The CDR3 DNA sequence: TGTGCCAGCAGGGGGGGAGACACCGGGGAGCTGTTTTTT. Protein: CASRGGDTGELFF.

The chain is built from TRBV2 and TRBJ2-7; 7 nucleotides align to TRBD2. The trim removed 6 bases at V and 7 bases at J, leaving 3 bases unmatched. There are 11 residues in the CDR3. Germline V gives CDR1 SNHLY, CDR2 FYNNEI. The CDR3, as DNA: TGTGCCAGCAGAAGAGCGGGGGAGCAGTACTTC. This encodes CASRRAGEQYF.

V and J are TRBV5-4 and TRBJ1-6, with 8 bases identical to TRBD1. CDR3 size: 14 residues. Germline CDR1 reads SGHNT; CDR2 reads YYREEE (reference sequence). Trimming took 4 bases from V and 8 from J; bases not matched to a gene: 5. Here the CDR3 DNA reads TGTGCCAGCAGCGAGGACAGGGAGGATTCACCCCTCCACTTT. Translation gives CASSEDREDSPLHF.

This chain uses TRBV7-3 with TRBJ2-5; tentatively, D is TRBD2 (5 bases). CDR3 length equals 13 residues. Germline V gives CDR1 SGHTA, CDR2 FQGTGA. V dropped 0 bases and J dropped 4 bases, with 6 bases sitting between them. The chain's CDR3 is CASSLTAGETQYF. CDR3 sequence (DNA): TGTGCCAGCAGCTTAACCGCGGGAGAGACCCAGTACTTC.

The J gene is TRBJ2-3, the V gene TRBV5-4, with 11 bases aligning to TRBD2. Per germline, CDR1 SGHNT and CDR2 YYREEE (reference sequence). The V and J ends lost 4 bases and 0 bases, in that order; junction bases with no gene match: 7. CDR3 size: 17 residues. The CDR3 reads CASSPLAGGRSTDTQYF. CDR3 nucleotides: TGTGCCAGCAGCCCTTTAGCGGGGGGGCGGAGCACAGATACGCAGTATTTT.

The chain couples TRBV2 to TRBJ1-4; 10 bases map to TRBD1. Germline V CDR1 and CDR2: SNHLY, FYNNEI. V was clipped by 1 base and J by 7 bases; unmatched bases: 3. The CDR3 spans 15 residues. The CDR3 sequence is CASSEDGTGAEKLFF. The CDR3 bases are TGTGCCAGCAGTGAAGATGGGACAGGGGCTGAAAAACTGTTTTTT.

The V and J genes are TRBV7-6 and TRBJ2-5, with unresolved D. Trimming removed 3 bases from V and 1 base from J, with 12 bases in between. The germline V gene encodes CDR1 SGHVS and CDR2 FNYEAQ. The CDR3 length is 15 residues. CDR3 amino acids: CASSFSPSIQETQYF. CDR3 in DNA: TGTGCCAGCAGCTTCTCTCCCAGTATCCAAGAGACCCAGTACTTC. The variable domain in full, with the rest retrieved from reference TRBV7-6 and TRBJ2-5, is GAGVSQSPRYKVTKRGQDVALRCDPISGHVSLYWYRQALGQGPEFLTYFNYEAQQDKSGLPNDRFSAERPEGSISTLTIQRTEQRDSAMYRCASSFSPSIQETQYFGPGTRLLVL.

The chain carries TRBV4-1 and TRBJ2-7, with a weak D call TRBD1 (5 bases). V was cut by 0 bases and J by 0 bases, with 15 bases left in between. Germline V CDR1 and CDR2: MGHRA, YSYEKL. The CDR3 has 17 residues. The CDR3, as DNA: TGCGCCAGCAGCCAAGATTACAGGCAGGCACACTCCTACGAGCAGTACTTC. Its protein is CASSQDYRQAHSYEQYF.

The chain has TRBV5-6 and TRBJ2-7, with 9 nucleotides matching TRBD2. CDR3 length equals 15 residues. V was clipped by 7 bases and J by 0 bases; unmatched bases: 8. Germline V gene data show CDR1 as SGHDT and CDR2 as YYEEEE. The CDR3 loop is CASRPGLADSYEQYF. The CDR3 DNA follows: TGTGCCAGCCGGCCGGGACTAGCAGACTCCTACGAGCAGTACTTC.

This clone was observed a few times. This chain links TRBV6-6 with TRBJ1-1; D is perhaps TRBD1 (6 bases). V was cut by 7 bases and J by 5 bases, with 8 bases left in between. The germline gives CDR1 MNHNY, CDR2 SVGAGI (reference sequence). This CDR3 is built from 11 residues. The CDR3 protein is CASTRGTEAFF. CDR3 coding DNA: TGTGCCAGCACGAGGGGGACTGAAGCTTTCTTT.

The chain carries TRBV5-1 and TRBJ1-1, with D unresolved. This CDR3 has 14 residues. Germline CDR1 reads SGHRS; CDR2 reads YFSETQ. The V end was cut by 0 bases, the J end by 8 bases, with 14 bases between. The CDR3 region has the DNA TGCGCCAGCAGCTTGGTAACGGTGGAGGTGGAAGCTTTCTTT. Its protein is CASSLVTVEVEAFF.

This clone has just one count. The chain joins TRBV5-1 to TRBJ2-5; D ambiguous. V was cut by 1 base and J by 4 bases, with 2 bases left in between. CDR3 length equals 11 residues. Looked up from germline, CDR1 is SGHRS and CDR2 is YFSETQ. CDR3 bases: TGCGCCAGCAGCTTGCGAGAGACCCAGTACTTC. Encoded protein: CASSLRETQYF.

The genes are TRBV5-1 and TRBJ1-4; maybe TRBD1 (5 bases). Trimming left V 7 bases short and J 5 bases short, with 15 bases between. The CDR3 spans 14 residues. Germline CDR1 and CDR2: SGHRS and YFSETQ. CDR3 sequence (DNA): TGCGCCAGCGGCCAGGGAGGGGAAAATGAAAAACTGTTTTTT. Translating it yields CASGQGGENEKLFF.

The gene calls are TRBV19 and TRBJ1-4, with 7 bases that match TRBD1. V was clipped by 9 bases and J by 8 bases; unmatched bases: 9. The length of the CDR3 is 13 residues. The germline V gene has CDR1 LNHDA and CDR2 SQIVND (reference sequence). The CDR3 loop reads CASKRQGREKLFF. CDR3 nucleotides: TGTGCCAGCAAAAGACAGGGTAGGGAAAAACTGTTTTTT. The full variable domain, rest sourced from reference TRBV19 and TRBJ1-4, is DGGITQSPKYLFRKEGQNVTLSCEQNLNHDAMYWYRQDPGQGLRLIYYSQIVNDFQKGDIAEGYSVSREKKESFPLTVTSAQKNPTAFYLCASKRQGREKLFFGSGTQLSVL.